Described below is a single TCR beta chain sequence and its context. The V gene lost 5 bases and the J gene lost 5 bases, with 13 bases spanning the gap. The CDR3 has 13 residues. Germline CDR1 and CDR2: SNHLY and FYNNEI. Here immunoSEQ multiplex PCR was the method, and the copy in TCRdb shows in-frame clones only, minus some. The table lists tens of thousands of clones, over 75% of them singletons, with 7% to 9.5% in the top ten. The sample comes from a study of OX40 agonist ivuxolimab in advanced cancers. About the study: Males comprised around 80% of the group, whose mean age was roughly 60 years (range 23 to 79).

This chain joins TRBV2 and TRBJ2-7; possibly TRBD2 for D (5 bases). The sample in question was CD4+ or CD8+ T cells sorted from blood, obtained in a trial of the OX40 agonist ivuxolimab. The source of this sequence is an adult with an advanced solid tumor such as melanoma, head and neck, liver or kidney cancer. CDR3 amino acids: CASSRDTSDEQYV. The CDR3 DNA sequence: TGTGCCAGCAGTAGAGATACTAGTGACGAGCAGTACGTC.